The 22 T cell receptor beta chains below all came from one sample that was sequenced in a study of blood T cell repertoires in COVID-19. Sequencing was performed with immunoSEQ multiplex PCR; in TCRdb, only in-frame clones are kept and a portion is missing. The data show approximately 300,000 clones, with approximately 89% seen just once and approximately 5% held by the top ten. The sample consisted of PBMCs or T cells enriched from blood (not recorded which). These TCRs come from a woman in her 30s who had recovered from COVID-19.

This chain links TRBV5-1 with TRBJ2-2, with 9 positions matching TRBD2. Germline V gene lookup returns CDR1 SGHRS and CDR2 YFSETQ. The CDR3 extends over 19 amino acids. Trimming took 2 bases from V and 0 from J; bases not matched to a gene: 11. Here the CDR3 DNA reads TGCGCCAGCAGCTTACCTACCGGGACTAGCTTCTCGAACACCGGGGAGCTGTTTTTT. It translates to CASSLPTGTSFSNTGELFF.

The genes are TRBV29-1 and TRBJ2-4; D may be TRBD1 (5 bases). Germline V gene sequence: CDR1 SQVTM, CDR2 ANQGSEA. The length of the CDR3 is 12 residues. With 1 base removed from V and 13 bases from J, the gap between germline ends came to 14 bases. CDR3 protein: CSVEVPGQMQYF. CDR3 nucleotide sequence: TGCAGCGTTGAAGTTCCCGGACAAATGCAGTACTTC. The entire variable domain, with the rest obtained from reference TRBV29-1 and TRBJ2-4, is as follows: SAVISQKPSRDICQRGTSLTIQCQVDSQVTMMFWYRQQPGQSLTLIATANQGSEATYESGFVIDKFPISRPNLTFSTLTVSNMSPEDSSIYLCSVEVPGQMQYFGAGTRLSVL.

This clone is a singleton in its sample. This chain joins TRBV14 and TRBJ2-1, with D unclear. Germline lookup yields CDR1 SGHDN and CDR2 FVKESK. This CDR3 is built from 12 residues. Trimming shortened V by 5 bases and J by 7 bases, and 9 bases separated the two germline ends. The chain's CDR3 is CASSGTWNEQFF. CDR3 sequence (DNA): TGTGCCAGCAGCGGCACGTGGAATGAGCAGTTCTTC.

V is TRBV5-4 and J is TRBJ2-2; D ambiguous. V was trimmed by 6 bases and J by 5 bases, leaving 8 bases between them. Germline V gives CDR1 SGHNT, CDR2 YYREEE (reference sequence). The CDR3 has 12 amino acids. The CDR3 reads CASIPGTGELFF. DNA of the CDR3: TGTGCCAGCATCCCCGGGACCGGGGAGCTGTTTTTT.

This chain links TRBV27 with TRBJ2-2; 9 nucleotides line up with TRBD1. Looked up from germline, CDR1 is MNHEY and CDR2 is SMNVEV (reference sequence). The V gene end was trimmed by 1 base and the J gene end by 4 bases; junction bases not matched to a gene: 4. The CDR3 consists of 16 residues. As DNA, the CDR3 is TGTGCCAGCAGTTTATGGGACAGGGAGGTCACCGGGGAGCTGTTTTTT. Amino acid sequence: CASSLWDREVTGELFF.

CDR3 DNA sequence: TGTGCCAGCAGTTACAGCGGGGCGTCCACAGATACGCAGTATTTT. Translating gives CASSYSGASTDTQYF. The chain carries TRBV6-6 and TRBJ2-3; 7 bases align to TRBD2. The V gene end was trimmed by 2 bases and the J gene end by 2 bases; junction bases not matched to a gene: 4. The CDR3 runs to 15 residues. Germline loops: CDR1 MNHNY, CDR2 SVGAGI (reference sequence).

This rearrangement joins TRBV5-1 to TRBJ1-6; the D is unclear. V dropped 0 bases and J dropped 9 bases, with 13 bases sitting between them. The CDR3 totals 15 residues. Germline V gene sequence: CDR1 SGHRS, CDR2 YFSETQ. This CDR3 is CASSLDVQRSSPLHF. As DNA, the CDR3 is TGCGCCAGCAGCTTGGACGTGCAGAGGAGTTCACCCCTCCACTTT. The full variable domain, completed using reference TRBV5-1 and TRBJ1-6, is KAGVTQTPRYLIKTRGQQVTLSCSPISGHRSVSWYQQTPGQGLQFLFEYFSETQRNKGNFPGRFSGRQFSNSRSEMNVSTLELGDSALYLCASSLDVQRSSPLHFGNGTRLTVT.

The chain employs TRBV7-2 and TRBJ1-2; D call uncertain. Germline CDR1 SGHTA, CDR2 FQGNSA. Trimming stripped 2 bases from V and 0 bases from J, with 4 bases between. The CDR3 spans 13 residues. CDR3 nucleotides: TGTGCCAGCAGCTTAACAGCTAACTATGGCTACACCTTC. The encoded protein is CASSLTANYGYTF.

The table lists this clone with a few counts. This chain connects TRBV2 to TRBJ2-7, with a possible D match to TRBD2 (6 bases). The V gene's germline CDR1 is SNHLY and CDR2 FYNNEI. The V gene lost 8 bases and the J gene lost 6 bases, with 17 bases spanning the gap. The CDR3 totals 13 residues. CDR3 residues: CASRRLGLPEQYF. The CDR3 nucleotides are TGTGCCAGCCGAAGACTAGGACTTCCCGAGCAGTACTTC.

In this sample, this clone turned up once. V and J are TRBV6-6 and TRBJ1-4; D unresolved. Trimming shortened V by 2 bases and J by 4 bases, and 11 bases separated the two germline ends. The CDR3 covers 15 residues. Germline V lookup: CDR1 MNHNY, CDR2 SVGAGI (reference sequence). For the CDR3, the DNA is TGTGCCAGCAGTTACCACCTGCGGGTTAATGAAAAACTGTTTTTT. This encodes CASSYHLRVNEKLFF.

V usage is TRBV4-3 and J usage is TRBJ1-3; no definite D call. Germline assignment: CDR1 LGHNA and CDR2 YSLEER. This CDR3 comprises 15 residues. The V end lost 5 bases, the J end lost 0 bases, and 11 bases lay between the germline ends. CDR3 sequence reads: CASSKDAGSGNTIYF. CDR3 bases: TGCGCCAGCAGCAAGGATGCGGGCTCTGGAAACACCATATATTTT.

V gene TRBV12-5 combines with J gene TRBJ1-3; 10 bases map to TRBD1. The CDR3 loop spans 17 amino acids. Looked up from germline, CDR1 is LGHNT and CDR2 is FRNRAP. V shed 0 bases and J 1 base; nucleotides not matched to a gene: 3. The CDR3 reads CASGLVLGQGSGNTIYF. CDR3 DNA: TGTGCTAGTGGTTTGGTACTGGGACAGGGGTCTGGAAACACCATATATTTT.

V and J are TRBV5-6 and TRBJ1-3, with 7 bases matching TRBD1. The CDR3 is made up of 16 amino acids. With 4 bases clipped from V and 1 base from J, the junction kept 8 bases outside the gene matches. CDR1 is SGHDT and CDR2 is YYEEEE in the germline V gene. CDR3 loop: CASSTGQHSSGNTIYF. In DNA, the CDR3 is TGTGCCAGCAGCACGGGACAGCATAGTTCTGGAAACACCATATATTTT.

This clone appeared a few times. The rearrangement links TRBV20-1 to TRBJ1-2, with D unclear. The CDR3 runs 11 residues. CDR1 and CDR2 (germline): DFQATT, SNEGSKA (reference sequence). The V and J ends lost 3 bases and 7 bases respectively, with 9 bases between them. CDR3 region: CSASPVPGYTF. The CDR3 DNA is TGCAGTGCTAGCCCCGTTCCTGGCTACACCTTC.

The V call is TRBV5-1, the J call TRBJ1-6, with TRBD1 matching 8 bases. The CDR3 spans 16 residues. CDR1 and CDR2 (germline): SGHRS, YFSETQ. The ends lost 4 bases at V and 6 bases at J; junction bases unmatched: 9. CDR3 coding DNA: TGCGCCAGCAGCCGAATAAGTGGACAGGGTAATTCACCCCTCCACTTT. This encodes CASSRISGQGNSPLHF.

The chain joins TRBV4-3 to TRBJ2-1; possibly TRBD1 for D (6 bases). CDR3 length: 14 residues. V lost 0 bases and J 8 bases, leaving 11 bases between the germline ends. CDR1 is LGHNA and CDR2 is YSLEER in the germline V gene. CDR3 residues: CASSQDQGFHEQFF. CDR3 coding DNA: TGCGCCAGCAGCCAAGATCAGGGGTTCCATGAGCAGTTCTTC.

The gene calls are TRBV9 and TRBJ2-7; 8 nucleotides match TRBD2. This CDR3 is built from 16 residues. Germline-derived CDR1 and CDR2 are SGDLS and YYNGEE. J was trimmed by 4 bases and V by 0 bases; bases with no gene match: 9. The CDR3 DNA reads as TGTGCCAGCAGCGTAGACGGGGGGGGCTTGAAGTACGAGCAGTACTTC. Translating it yields CASSVDGGGLKYEQYF.

This clone was observed a single time. The rearrangement links TRBV5-1 to TRBJ2-3, with 9 positions matching TRBD1. The germline CDR1 and CDR2 sequences are SGHRS and YFSETQ. The CDR3 loop spans 16 amino acids. Germline trimming cut 3 bases from V and 4 bases from J; bases unmatched to any gene: 9. The CDR3 loop is CASSSAGTGSPDTQYF. CDR3 nucleotides: TGCGCCAGCAGCTCGGCCGGGACAGGGAGCCCAGATACGCAGTATTTT.

This clone occurred once. The genes are TRBV19 and TRBJ2-7, with 7 bases that match TRBD1. Losses at the gene ends were 5 bases for V and 6 bases for J; bases not matched to a gene: 10. In germline, CDR1 is LNHDA, CDR2 SQIVND (reference sequence). The CDR3 spans 14 residues. The CDR3 loop reads CASSPSTGYGEQYF. In nucleotides, the CDR3 is TGTGCCAGTAGTCCTTCGACAGGGTACGGCGAGCAGTACTTC.

The V gene is TRBV15, the J gene TRBJ2-1, with 10 nucleotides matching TRBD1. Germline trimming cut 0 bases from V and 4 bases from J; bases unmatched to any gene: 6. Germline V gene lookup returns CDR1 LNHNV and CDR2 YYDKDF (reference sequence). The CDR3 length is 17 residues. The CDR3 DNA reads as TGTGCCACCAGCAGAGATGCCGGGACAGGGGCGTACAATGAGCAGTTCTTC. This codes for CATSRDAGTGAYNEQFF.

CDR3: CASSLAGEGEAFF. The CDR3 DNA follows: TGTGCCAGCAGCTTAGCAGGGGAGGGTGAAGCTTTCTTT. J is TRBJ1-1 and V is TRBV7-6, with a possible D match to TRBD1 (5 bases). The CDR3 covers 13 residues. The germline gives CDR1 SGHVS, CDR2 FNYEAQ. V shed 0 bases and J shed 7 bases, with 9 bases lying between them.

Comments on this clone: Other DNA sequences from this sample encode an identical CDR3 as well. The V gene is TRBV19, the J gene TRBJ2-3; 9 bases map to TRBD1. Unmatched junction bases numbered 1, after V lost 5 bases and J lost 1 base. The CDR3 runs to 14 residues. Germline assignment: CDR1 LNHDA and CDR2 SQIVND (reference sequence). CDR3 protein: CASSRTGGTDTQYF. The CDR3 DNA reads TGTGCCAGTAGTCGGACAGGGGGCACAGATACGCAGTATTTT.